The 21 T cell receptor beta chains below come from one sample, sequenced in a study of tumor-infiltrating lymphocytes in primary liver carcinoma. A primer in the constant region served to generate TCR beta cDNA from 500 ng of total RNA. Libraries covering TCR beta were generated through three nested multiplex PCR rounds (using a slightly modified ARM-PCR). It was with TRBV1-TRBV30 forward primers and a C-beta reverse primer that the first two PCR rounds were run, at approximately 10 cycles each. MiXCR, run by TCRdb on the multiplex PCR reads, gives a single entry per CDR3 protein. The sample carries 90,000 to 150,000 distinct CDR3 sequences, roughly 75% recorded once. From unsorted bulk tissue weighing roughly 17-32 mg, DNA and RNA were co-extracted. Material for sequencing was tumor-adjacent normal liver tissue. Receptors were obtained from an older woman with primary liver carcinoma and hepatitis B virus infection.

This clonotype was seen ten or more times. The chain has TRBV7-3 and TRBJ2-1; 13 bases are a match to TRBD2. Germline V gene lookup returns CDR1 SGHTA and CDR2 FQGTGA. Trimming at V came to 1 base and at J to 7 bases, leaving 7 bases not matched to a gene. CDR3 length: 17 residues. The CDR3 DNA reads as TGTGCCAGCAGCTTAAAATCGGGACTAGCGGGAATAAATGAGCAGTTCTTC. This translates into CASSLKSGLAGINEQFF.

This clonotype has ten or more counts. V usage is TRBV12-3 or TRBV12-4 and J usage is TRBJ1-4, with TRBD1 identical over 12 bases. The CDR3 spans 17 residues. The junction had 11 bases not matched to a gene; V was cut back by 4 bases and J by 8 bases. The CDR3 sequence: CASSSGQGAKREEKLFF. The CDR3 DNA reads TGTGCCAGCAGTTCGGGACAGGGGGCGAAACGAGAAGAAAAACTGTTTTTT.

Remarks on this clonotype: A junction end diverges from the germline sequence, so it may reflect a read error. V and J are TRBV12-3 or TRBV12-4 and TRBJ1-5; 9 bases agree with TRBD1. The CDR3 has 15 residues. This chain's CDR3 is CASSLTGGRNQAQHF. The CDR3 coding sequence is TGTGCCAGTAGTTTAACAGGGGGCCGCAATCAGGCCCAGCATTTT.

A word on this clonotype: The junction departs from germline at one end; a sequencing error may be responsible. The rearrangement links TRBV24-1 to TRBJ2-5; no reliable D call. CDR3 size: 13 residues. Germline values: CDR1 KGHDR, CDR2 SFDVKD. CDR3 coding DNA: TGTGCCACCAGTGACCCGTACCAAGAGACCCAGAACTTC. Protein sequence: CATSDPYQETQNF.

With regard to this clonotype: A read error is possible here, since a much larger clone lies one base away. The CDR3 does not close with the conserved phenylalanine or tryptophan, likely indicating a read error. CDR3 residues: CASSFGQGFYEQYL. The CDR3 bases are TGTGCCAGCAGCTTTGGACAGGGATTCTACGAGCAGTACTTA. The rearrangement links TRBV28 to TRBJ2-7; 8 bases line up with TRBD1. The CDR3 covers 14 residues. The junction had 7 bases not matched to a gene; V was cut back by 6 bases and J by 3 bases. The germline gives CDR1 MDHEN, CDR2 SYDVKM.

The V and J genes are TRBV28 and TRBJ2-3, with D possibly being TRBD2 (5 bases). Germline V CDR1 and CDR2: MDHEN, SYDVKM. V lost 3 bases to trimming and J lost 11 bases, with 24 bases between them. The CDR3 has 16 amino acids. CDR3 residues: CASSFLRRAQEYKQYF. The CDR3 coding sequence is TGTGCCAGCAGTTTCTTGAGGCGGGCCCAAGAGTATAAGCAGTATTTT.

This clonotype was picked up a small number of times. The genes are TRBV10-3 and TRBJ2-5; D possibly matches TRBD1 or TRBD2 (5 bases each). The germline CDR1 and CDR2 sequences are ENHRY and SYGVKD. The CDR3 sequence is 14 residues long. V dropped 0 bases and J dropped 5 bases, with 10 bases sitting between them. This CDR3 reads CAISESNGGETQYF. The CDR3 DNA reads TGTGCCATCAGTGAGTCGAATGGGGGTGAGACCCAGTACTTC.

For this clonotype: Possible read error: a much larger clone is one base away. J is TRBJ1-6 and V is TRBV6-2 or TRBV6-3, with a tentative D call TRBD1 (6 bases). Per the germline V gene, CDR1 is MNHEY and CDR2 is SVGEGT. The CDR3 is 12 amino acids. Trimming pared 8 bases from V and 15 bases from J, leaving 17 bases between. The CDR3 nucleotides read TGTGCCAGCCGGGACACCCGTCGACTCCTCCACTTT. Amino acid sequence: CASRDTRRLLHF.

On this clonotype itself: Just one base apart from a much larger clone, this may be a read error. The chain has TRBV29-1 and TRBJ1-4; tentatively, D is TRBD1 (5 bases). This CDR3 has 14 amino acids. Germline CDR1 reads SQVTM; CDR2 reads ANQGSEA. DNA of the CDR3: TGCAGCGTTGTTCATGAAAGGACCGGGGGAAAACTGCTTTTT. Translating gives CSVVHERTGGKLLF.

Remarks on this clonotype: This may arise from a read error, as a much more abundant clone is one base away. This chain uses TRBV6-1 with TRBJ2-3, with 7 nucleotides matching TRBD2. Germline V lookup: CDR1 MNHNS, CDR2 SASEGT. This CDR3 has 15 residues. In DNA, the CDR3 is TGTGTCAGCTCCAAGGAAGCGGGGCTCACAGATACGCAGTATTTT. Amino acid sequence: CVSSKEAGLTDTQYF.

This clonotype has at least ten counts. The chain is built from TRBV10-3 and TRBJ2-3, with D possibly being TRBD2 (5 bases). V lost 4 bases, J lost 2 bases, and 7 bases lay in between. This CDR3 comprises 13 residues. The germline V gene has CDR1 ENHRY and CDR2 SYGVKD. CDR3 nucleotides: TGTGCCATCAGTGCGGGGAACACAGATACGCAGTATTTT. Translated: CAISAGNTDTQYF.

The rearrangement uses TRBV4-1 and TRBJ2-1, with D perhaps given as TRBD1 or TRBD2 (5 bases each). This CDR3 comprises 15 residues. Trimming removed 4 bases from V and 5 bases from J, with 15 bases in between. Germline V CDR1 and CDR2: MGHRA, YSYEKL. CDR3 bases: TGCGCCAGCAGCCTCCGGGGCGGGCCCAACAATGAGCAGTTCTTC. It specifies CASSLRGGPNNEQFF.

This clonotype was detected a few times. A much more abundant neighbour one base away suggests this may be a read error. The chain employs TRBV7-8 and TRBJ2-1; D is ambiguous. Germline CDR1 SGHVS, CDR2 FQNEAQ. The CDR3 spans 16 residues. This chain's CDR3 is CAGSLVPMMDYNEQFF. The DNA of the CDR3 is TGTGCCGGCAGCTTAGTGCCCATGATGGACTACAATGAGCAGTTCTTC.

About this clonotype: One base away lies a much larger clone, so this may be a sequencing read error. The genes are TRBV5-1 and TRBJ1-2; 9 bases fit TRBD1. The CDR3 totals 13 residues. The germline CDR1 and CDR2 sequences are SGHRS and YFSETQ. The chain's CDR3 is CASSLGTGDGHTF. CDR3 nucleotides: TGCGCCAGCAGCTTGGGGACAGGGGATGGCCACACCTTC.

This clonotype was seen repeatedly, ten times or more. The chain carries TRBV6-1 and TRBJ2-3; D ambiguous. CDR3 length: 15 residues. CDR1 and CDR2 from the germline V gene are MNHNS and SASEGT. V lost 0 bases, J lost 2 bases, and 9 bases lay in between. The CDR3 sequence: CASSEAARFTDTQYF. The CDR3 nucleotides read TGTGCCAGCAGTGAAGCGGCCAGATTCACAGATACGCAGTATTTT.

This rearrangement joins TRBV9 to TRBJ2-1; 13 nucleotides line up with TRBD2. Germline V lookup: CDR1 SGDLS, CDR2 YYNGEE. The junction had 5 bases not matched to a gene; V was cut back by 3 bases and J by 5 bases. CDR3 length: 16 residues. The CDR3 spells CASSALGLAGDNEQFF. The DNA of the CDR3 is TGTGCCAGCAGCGCTTTAGGACTAGCGGGAGACAATGAGCAGTTCTTC.

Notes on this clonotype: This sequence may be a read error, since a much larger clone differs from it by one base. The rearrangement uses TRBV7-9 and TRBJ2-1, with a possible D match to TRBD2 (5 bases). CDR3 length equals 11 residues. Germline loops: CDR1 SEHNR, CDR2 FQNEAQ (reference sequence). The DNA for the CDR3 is TGTGTCAGCAGCGAAGAGGGTGAGCAGTTCTTC. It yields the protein CVSSEEGEQFF.

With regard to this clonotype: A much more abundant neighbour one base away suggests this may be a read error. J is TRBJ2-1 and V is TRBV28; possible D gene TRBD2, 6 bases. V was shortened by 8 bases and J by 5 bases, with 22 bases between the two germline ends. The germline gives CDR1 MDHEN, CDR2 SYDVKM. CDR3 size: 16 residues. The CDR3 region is CASGPQWRGVNNEQFF. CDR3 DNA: TGTGCCAGCGGTCCCCAGTGGAGGGGAGTCAACAATGAGCAGTTCTTC.

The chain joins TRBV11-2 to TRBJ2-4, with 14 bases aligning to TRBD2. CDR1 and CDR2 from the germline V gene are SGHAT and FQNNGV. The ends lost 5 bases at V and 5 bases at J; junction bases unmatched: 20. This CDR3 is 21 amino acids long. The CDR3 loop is CASSHAGTFTGTSGRQNIQYF. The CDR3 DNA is TGTGCCAGCAGCCATGCCGGGACATTTACCGGGACTAGCGGGAGACAAAACATTCAGTACTTC. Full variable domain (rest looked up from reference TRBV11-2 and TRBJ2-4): EAGVAQSPRYKIIEKRQSVAFWCNPISGHATLYWYQQILGQGPKLLIQFQNNGVVDDSQLPKDRFSAERLKGVDSTLKIQPAKLEDSAVYLCASSHAGTFTGTSGRQNIQYFGAGTRLSVL.

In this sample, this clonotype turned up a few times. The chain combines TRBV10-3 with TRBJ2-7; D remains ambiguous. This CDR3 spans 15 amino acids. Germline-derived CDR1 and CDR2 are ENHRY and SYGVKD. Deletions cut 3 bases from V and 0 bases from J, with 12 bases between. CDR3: CAISDRILSSYEQYF. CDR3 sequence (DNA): TGTGCCATCAGTGACAGAATCCTAAGCTCCTACGAGCAGTACTTC.

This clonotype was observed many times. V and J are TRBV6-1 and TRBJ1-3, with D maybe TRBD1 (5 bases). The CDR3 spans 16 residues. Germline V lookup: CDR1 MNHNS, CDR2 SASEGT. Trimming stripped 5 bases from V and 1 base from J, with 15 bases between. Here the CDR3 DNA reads TGTGCCAGCAGTCGGCGGGGGTTTTGGTCTGGAAACACCATATATTTT. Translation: CASSRRGFWSGNTIYF.